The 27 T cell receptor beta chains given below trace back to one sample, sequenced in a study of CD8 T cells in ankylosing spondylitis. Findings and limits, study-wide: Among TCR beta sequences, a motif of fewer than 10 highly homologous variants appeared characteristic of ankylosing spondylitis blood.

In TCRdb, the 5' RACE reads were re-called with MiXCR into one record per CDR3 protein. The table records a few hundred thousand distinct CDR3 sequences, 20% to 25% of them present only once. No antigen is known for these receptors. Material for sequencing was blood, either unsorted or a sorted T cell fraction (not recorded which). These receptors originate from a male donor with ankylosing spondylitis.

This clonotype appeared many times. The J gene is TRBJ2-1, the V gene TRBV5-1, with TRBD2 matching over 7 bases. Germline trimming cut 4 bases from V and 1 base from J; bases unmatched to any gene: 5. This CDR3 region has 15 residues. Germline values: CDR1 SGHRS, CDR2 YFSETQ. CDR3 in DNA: TGCGCCAGCAGCGAGACTAGCCTTTCCTACAATGAGCAGTTCTTC. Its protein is CASSETSLSYNEQFF.

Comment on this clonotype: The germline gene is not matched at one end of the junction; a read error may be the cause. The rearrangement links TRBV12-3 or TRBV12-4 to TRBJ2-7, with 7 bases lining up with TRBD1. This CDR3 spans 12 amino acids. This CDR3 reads CASSGPGDREDF. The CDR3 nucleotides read TGTGCCAGCAGTGGGCCCGGCGACAGGGAAGACTTC.

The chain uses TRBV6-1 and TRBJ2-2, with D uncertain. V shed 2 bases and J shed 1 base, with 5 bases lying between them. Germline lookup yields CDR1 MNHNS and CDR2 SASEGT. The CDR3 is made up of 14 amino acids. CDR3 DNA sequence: TGTGCCAGCAGTGAATTTATGAACACCGGGGAGCTGTTTTTT. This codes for CASSEFMNTGELFF.

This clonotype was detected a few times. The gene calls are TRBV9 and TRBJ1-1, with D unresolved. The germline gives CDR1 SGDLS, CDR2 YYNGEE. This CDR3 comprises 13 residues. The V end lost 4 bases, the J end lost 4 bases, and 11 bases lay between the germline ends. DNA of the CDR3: TGTGCCAGCAGCCCTCGGTGGGCCACTGAAGCTTTCTTT. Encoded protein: CASSPRWATEAFF.

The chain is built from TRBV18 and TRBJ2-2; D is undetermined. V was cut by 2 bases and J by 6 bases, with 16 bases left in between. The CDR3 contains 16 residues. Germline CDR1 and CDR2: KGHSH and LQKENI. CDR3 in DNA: TGTGCCAGCTCACCAGGTTCAGCCACTGTCCCCGGGGAGCTGTTTTTT. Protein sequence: CASSPGSATVPGELFF.

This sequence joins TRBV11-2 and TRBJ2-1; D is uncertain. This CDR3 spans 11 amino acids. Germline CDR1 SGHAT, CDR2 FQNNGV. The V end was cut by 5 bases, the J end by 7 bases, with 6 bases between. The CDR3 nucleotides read TGTGCCAGCAGCCGCCATAATGAGCAGTTCTTC. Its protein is CASSRHNEQFF.

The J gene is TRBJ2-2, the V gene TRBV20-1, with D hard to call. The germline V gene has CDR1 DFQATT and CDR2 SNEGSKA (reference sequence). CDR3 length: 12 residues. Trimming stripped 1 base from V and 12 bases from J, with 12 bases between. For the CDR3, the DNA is TGCAGTGCTAGAGTTTCATCGGCGCAGCTGTTTTTT. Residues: CSARVSSAQLFF.

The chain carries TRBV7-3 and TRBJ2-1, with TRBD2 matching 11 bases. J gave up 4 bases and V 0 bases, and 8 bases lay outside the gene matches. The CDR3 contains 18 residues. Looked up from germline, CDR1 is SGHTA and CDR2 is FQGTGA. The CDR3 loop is CASSLTPPASGGYNEQFF. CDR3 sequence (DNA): TGTGCCAGCAGCTTAACCCCCCCCGCTAGCGGGGGGTACAATGAGCAGTTCTTC.

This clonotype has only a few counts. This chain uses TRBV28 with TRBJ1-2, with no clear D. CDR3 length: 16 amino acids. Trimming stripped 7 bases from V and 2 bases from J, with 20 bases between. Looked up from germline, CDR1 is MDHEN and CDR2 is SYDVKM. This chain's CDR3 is CASTSVALSGNYGYTF. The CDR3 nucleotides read TGTGCCAGCACCTCTGTCGCCTTGAGCGGGAACTATGGCTACACCTTC.

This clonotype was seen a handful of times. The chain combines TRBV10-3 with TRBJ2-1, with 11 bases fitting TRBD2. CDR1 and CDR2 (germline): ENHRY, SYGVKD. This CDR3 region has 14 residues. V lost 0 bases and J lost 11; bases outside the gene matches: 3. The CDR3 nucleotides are TGTGCCATCAGTGAGTCAACTAGCGGGAGAAAGCAGTTCTTC. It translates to CAISESTSGRKQFF.

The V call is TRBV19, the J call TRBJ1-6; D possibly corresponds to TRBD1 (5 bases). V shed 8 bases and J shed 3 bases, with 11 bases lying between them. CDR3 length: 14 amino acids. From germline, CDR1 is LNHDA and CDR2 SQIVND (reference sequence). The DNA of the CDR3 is TGTGCCAGTGGGGCGGGGAACTATAATTCACCCCTCCACTTT. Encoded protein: CASGAGNYNSPLHF.

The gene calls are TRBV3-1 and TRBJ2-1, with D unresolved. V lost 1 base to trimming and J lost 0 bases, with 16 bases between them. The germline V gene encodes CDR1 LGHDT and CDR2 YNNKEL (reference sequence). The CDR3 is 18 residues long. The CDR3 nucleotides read TGTGCCAGCAGCCAAGGTTCGGTGGTGTTTAGCTCCTACAATGAGCAGTTCTTC. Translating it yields CASSQGSVVFSSYNEQFF.

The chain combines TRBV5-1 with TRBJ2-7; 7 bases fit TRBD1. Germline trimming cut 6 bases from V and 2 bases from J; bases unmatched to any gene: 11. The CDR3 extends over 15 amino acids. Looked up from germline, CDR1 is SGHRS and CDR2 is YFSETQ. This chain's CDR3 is CASTSRDSGTYEQYF. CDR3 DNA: TGCGCCAGCACCTCTAGGGACAGCGGTACCTACGAGCAGTACTTC. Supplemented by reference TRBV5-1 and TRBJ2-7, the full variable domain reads KAGVTQTPRYLIKTRGQQVTLSCSPISGHRSVSWYQQTPGQGLQFLFEYFSETQRNKGNFPGRFSGRQFSNSRSEMNVSTLELGDSALYLCASTSRDSGTYEQYFGPGTRLTVT.

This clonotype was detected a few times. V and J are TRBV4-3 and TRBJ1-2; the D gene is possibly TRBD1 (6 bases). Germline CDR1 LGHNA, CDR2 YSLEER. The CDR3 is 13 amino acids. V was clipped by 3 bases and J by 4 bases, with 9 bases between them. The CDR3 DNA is TGCGCCAGCAGCCAGGACAGAATCTATGGCTACACCTTC. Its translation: CASSQDRIYGYTF.

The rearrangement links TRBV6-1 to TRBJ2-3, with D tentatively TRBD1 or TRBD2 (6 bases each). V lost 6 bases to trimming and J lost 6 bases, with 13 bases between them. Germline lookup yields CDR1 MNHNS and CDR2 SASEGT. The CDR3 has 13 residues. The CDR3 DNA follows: TGTGCCAGCAGGGGGGGCAGGTTCGATACGCAGTATTTT. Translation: CASRGGRFDTQYF.

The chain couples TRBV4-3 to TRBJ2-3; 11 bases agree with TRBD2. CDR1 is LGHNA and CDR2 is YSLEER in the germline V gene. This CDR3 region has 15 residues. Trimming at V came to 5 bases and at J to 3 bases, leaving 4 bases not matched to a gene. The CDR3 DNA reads TGCGCCAGCAGCTACGGGACTAGCGGAACAGATACGCAGTATTTT. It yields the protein CASSYGTSGTDTQYF.

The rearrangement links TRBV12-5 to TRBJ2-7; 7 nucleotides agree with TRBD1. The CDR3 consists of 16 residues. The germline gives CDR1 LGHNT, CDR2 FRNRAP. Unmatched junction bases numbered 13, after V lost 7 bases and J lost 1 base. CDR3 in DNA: TGTGCTAGTGCCATAACCTACAGGGGCCTTTCCTACGAGCAGTACTTC. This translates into CASAITYRGLSYEQYF. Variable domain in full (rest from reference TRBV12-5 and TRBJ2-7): DARVTQTPRHKVTEMGQEVTMRCQPILGHNTVFWYRQTMMQGLELLAYFRNRAPLDDSGMPKDRFSAEMPDATLATLKIQPSEPRDSAVYFCASAITYRGLSYEQYFGPGTRLTVT.

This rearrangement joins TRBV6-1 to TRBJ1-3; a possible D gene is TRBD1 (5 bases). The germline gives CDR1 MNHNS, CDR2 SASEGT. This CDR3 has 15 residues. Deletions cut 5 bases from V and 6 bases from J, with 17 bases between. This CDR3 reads CASSPSGGSVNTIYF. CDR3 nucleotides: TGTGCCAGCAGTCCGTCCGGGGGTAGCGTAAACACCATATATTTT.

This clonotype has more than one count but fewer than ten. CDR3 sequence: CASSGSRTATNEKLFF. The CDR3 DNA follows: TGTGCCAGCAGTGGTTCCAGGACTGCAACTAATGAAAAACTGTTTTTT. V is TRBV2 and J is TRBJ1-4; no definite D call. V lost 4 bases to trimming and J lost 0 bases, with 12 bases between them. The CDR3 loop spans 16 amino acids. CDR1 SNHLY and CDR2 FYNNEI come from the germline V gene.

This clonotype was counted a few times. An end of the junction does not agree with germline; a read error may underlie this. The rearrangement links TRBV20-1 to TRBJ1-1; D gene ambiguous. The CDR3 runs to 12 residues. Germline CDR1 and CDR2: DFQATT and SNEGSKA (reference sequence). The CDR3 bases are TGCAGTGCTACCCGGAGCCCCACTGGAGCTTTCTTT. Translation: CSATRSPTGAFF.

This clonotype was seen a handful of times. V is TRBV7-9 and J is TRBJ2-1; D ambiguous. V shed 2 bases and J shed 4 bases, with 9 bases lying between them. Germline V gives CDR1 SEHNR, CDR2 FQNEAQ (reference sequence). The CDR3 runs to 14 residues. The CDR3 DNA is TGTGCCAGCAGCTTATTTAGAAATTACAATGAGCAGTTCTTC. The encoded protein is CASSLFRNYNEQFF.

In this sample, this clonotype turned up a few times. The CDR3, as DNA: TGCAGTGCTAGAGATCTGGCAAAAGGGCTCTACGAGCAGTACTTC. This gives the protein CSARDLAKGLYEQYF. The V gene is TRBV20-1, the J gene TRBJ2-7, with D hard to call. There are 15 residues in the CDR3. Between the trimmed V and J ends, which lost 0 bases and 3 bases, there was a span of 15 bases. In germline, CDR1 is DFQATT, CDR2 SNEGSKA (reference sequence).

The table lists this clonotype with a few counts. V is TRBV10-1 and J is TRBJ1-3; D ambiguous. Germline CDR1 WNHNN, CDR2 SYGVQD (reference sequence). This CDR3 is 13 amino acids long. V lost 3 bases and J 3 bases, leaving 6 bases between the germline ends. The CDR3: CASSEWVGNTIYF. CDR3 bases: TGCGCCAGCAGTGAATGGGTTGGAAACACCATATATTTT.

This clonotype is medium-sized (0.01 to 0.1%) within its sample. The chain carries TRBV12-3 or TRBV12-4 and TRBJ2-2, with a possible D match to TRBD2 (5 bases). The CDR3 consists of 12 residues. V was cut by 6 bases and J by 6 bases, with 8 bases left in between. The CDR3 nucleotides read TGTGCCAGCAGGAGGACTGCCGGGGAGCTGTTTTTT. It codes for CASRRTAGELFF.

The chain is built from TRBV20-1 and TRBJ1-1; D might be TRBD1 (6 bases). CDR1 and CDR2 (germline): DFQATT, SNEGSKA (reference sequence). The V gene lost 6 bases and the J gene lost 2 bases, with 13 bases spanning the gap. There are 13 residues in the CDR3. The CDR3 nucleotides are TGCAGTGCGCCACAGGGCCATAACACTGAAGCTTTCTTT. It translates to CSAPQGHNTEAFF.

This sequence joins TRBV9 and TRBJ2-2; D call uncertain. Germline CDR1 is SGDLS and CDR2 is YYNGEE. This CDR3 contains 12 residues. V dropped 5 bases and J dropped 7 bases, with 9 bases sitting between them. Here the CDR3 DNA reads TGTGCCAGCAGGAAGGTCCACGGGGAGCTGTTTTTT. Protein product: CASRKVHGELFF. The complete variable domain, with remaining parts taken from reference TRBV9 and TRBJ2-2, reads DSGVTQTPKHLITATGQRVTLRCSPRSGDLSVYWYQQSLDQGLQFLIQYYNGEERAKGNILERFSAQQFPDLHSELNLSSLELGDSALYFCASRKVHGELFFGEGSRLTVL.

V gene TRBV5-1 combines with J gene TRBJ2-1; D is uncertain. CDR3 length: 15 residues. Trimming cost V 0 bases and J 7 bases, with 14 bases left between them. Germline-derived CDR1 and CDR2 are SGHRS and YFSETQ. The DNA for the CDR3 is TGCGCCAGCAGCTTGGTCGTGGCTGCTTCTAATGAGCAGTTCTTC. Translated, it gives CASSLVVAASNEQFF.